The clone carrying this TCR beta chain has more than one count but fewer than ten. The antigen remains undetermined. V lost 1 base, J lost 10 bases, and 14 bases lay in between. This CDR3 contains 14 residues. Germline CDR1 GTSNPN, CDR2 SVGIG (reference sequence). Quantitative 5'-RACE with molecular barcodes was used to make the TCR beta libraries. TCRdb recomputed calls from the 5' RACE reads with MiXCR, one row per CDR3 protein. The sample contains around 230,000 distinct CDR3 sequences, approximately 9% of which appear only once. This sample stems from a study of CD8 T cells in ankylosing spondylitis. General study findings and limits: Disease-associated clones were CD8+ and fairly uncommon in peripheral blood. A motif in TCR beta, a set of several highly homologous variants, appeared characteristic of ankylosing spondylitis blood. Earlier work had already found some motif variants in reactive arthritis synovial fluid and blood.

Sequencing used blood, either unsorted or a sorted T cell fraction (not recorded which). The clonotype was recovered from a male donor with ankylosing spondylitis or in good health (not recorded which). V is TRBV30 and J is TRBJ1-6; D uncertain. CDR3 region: CAWSADMGKSPLHF. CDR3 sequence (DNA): TGTGCCTGGAGTGCCGACATGGGCAAGTCACCCCTCCACTTT.